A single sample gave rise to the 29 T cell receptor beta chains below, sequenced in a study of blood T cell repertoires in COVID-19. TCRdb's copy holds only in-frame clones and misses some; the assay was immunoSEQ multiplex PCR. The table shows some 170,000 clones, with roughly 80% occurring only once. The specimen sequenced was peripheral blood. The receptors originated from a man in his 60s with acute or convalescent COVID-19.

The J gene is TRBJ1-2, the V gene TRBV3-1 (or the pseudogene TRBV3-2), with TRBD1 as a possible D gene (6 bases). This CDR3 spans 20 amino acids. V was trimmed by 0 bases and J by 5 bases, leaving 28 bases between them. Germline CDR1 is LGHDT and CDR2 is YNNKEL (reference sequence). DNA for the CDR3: TGTGCCAGCAGCCAAGACGTGAGTTTAATCGGGACACTTTCCGAGTATGGCTACACCTTC. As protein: CASSQDVSLIGTLSEYGYTF.

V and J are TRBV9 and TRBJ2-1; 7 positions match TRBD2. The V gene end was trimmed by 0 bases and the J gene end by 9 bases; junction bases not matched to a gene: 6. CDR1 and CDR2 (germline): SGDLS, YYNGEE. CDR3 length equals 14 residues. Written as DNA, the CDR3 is TGTGCCAGCAGCGTAGAGATAGCGGGTCGTGAGCAGTTCTTC. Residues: CASSVEIAGREQFF.

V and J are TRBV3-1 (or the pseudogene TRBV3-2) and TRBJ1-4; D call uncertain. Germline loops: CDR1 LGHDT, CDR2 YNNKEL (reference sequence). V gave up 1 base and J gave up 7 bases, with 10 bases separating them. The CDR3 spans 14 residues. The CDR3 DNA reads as TGTGCCAGCAGCCAAGGAGGGAAAGGTGAAAAACTGTTTTTT. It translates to CASSQGGKGEKLFF.

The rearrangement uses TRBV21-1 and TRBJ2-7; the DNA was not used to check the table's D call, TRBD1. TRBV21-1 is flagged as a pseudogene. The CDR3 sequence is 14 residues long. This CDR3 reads CASSKSRGLNEQYF. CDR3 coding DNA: TGTGCCAGCAGCAAATCCAGGGGGCTGAACGAGCAGTACTTC.

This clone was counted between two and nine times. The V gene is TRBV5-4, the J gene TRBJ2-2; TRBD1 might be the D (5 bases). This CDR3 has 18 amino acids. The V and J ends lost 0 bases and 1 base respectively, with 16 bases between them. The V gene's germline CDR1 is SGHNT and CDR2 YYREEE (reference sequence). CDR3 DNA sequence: TGTGCCAGCAGCTTGGGAATGTTTAGGGGCGTGAACACCGGGGAGCTGTTTTTT. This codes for CASSLGMFRGVNTGELFF.

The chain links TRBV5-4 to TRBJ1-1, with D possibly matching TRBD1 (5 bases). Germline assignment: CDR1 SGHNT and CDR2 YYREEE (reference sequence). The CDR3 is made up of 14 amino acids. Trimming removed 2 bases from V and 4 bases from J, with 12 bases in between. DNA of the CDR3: TGTGCCAGCAGCTTTCAGGGCGGGGGCACTGAAGCTTTCTTT. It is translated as CASSFQGGGTEAFF.

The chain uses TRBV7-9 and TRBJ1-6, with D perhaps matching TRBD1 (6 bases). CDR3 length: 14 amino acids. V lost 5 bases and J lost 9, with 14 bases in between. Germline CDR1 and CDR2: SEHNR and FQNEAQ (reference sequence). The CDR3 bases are TGTGCCAGCAGCCTTACAGGGTCCAGTTCACCCCTCCACTTT. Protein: CASSLTGSSSPLHF.

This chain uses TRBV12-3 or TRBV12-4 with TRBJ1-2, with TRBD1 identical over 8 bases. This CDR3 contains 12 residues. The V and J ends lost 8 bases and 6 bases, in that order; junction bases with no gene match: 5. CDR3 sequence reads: CASRDRLHGYTF. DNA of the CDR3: TGTGCCAGCCGGGACAGGCTACATGGCTACACCTTC.

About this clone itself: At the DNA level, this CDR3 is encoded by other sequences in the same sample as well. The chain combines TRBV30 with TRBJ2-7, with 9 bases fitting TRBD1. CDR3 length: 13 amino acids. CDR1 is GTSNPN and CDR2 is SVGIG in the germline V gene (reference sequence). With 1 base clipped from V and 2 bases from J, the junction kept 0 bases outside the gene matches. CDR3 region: CAWSGTGAYEQYF. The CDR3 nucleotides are TGTGCCTGGAGTGGGACAGGGGCCTACGAGCAGTACTTC.

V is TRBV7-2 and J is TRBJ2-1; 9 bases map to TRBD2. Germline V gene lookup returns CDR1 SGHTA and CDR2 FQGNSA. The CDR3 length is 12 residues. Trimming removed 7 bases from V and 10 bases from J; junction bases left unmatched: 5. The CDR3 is CASNAGGQEQFF. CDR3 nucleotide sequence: TGTGCCAGCAATGCGGGGGGGCAAGAGCAGTTCTTC.

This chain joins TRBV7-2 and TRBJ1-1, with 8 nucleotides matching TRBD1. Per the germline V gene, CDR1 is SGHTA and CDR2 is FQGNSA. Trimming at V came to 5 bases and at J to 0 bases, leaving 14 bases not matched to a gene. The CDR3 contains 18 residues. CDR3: CASSPHRAGGRVNTEAFF. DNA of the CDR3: TGTGCCAGCAGCCCGCACAGAGCAGGGGGCCGGGTGAACACTGAAGCTTTCTTT.

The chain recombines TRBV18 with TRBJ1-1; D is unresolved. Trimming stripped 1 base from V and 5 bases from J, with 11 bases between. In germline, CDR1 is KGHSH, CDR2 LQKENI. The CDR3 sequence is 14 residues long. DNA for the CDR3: TGTGCCAGCTCACCACAGGGCGGGGAAACTGAAGCTTTCTTT. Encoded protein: CASSPQGGETEAFF.

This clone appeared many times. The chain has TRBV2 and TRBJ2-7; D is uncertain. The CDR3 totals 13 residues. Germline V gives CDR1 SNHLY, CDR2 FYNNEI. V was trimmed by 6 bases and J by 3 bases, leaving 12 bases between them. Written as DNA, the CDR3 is TGTGCCAGCAGCGACTCCCCCAGCTACGAGCAGTACTTC. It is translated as CASSDSPSYEQYF. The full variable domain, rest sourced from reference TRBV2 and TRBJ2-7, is EPEVTQTPSHQVTQMGQEVILRCVPISNHLYFYWYRQILGQKVEFLVSFYNNEISEKSEIFDDQFSVERPDGSNFTLKIRSTKLEDSAMYFCASSDSPSYEQYFGPGTRLTVT.

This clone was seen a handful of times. CDR3 coding DNA: TGTGCCAGTAGTATAACTAGCGGGCAAATCTACGAGCAGTACTTC. It encodes CASSITSGQIYEQYF. This rearrangement joins TRBV19 to TRBJ2-7, with 9 bases that match TRBD2. The CDR3 loop spans 15 amino acids. V shed 2 bases, J shed 3 bases, and the junction held 5 bases outside the gene matches. Germline V gene lookup returns CDR1 LNHDA and CDR2 SQIVND (reference sequence).

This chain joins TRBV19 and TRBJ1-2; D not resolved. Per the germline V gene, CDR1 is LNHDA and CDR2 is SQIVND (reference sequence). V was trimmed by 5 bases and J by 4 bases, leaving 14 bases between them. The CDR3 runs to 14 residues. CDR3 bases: TGTGCCAGTAGTTTCGGACTGAACTCCTATGGCTACACCTTC. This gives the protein CASSFGLNSYGYTF.

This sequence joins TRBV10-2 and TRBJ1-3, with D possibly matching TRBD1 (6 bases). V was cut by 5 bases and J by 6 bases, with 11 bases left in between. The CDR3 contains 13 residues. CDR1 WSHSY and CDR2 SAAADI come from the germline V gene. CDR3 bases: TGCGCCAGCAGTACAGGGATTGCAAACACCATATATTTT. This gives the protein CASSTGIANTIYF.

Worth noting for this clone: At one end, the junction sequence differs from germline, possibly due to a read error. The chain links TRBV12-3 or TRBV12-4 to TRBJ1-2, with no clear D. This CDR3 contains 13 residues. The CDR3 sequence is CASRRLANYGYTF. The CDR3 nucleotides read TGTGCCAGCCGCCGACTGGCTAATTATGGCTACACCTTC.

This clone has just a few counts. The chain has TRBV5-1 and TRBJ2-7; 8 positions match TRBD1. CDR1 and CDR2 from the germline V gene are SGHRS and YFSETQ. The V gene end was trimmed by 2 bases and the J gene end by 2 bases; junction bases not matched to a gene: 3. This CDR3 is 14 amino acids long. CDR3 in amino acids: CASSFQGATYEQYF. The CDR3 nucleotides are TGCGCCAGCAGCTTCCAGGGGGCCACCTACGAGCAGTACTTC.

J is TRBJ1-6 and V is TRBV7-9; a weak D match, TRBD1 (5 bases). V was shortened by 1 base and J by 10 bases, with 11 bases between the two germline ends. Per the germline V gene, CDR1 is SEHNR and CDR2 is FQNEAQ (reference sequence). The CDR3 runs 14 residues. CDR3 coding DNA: TGTGCCAGCAGCTTAGAGAGGGGAGGGTCACCCCTCCACTTT. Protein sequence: CASSLERGGSPLHF. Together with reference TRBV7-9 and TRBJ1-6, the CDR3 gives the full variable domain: DTGVSQNPRHKITKRGQNVTFRCDPISEHNRLYWYRQTLGQGPEFLTYFQNEAQLEKSRLLSDRFSAERPKGSFSTLEIQRTEQGDSAMYLCASSLERGGSPLHFGNGTRLTVT.

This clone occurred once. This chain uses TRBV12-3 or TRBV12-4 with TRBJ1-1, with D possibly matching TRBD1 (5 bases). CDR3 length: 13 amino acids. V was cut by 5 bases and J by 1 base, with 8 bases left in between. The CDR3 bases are TGTGCCAGCAGTAGGGGCGAGAACACTGAAGCTTTCTTT. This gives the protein CASSRGENTEAFF.

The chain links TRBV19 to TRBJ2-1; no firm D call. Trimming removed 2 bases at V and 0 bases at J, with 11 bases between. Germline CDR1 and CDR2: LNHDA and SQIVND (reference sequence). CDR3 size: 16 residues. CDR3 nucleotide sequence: TGTGCCAGTAGTATACGGATGGAGAGCTCCTACAATGAGCAGTTCTTC. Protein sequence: CASSIRMESSYNEQFF.

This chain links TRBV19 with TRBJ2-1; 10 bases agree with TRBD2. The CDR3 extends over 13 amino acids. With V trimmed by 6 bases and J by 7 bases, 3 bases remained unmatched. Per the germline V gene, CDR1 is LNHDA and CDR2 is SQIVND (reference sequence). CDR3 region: CASRLAGENEQFF. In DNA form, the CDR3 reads TGTGCCAGTAGGCTAGCGGGGGAGAATGAGCAGTTCTTC.

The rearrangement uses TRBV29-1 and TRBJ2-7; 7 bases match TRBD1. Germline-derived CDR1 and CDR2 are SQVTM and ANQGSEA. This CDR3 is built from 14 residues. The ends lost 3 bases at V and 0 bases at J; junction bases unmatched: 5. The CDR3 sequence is CSVEYRGTSYEQYF. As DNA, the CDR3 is TGCAGCGTTGAGTACAGGGGTACCTCCTACGAGCAGTACTTC.

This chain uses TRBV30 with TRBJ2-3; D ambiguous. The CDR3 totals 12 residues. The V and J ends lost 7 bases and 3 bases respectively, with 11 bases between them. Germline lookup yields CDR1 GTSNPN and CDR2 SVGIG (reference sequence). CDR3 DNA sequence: TGTGCCTTCTCCGGGTCTACAGATACGCAGTATTTT. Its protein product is CAFSGSTDTQYF.

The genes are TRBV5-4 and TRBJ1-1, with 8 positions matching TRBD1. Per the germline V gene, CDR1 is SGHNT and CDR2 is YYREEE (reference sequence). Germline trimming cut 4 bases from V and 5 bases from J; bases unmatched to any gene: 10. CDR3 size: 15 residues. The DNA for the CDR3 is TGTGCCAGCAGCCGCTCCCAGGGGGCTGGGACTGAAGCTTTCTTT. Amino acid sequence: CASSRSQGAGTEAFF.

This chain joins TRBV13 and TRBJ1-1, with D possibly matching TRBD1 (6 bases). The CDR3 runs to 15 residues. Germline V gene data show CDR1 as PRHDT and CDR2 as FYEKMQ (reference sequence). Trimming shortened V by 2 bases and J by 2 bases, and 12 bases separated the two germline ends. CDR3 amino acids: CASSLYAGTNTEAFF. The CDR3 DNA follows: TGTGCCAGCAGCTTATATGCAGGGACAAACACTGAAGCTTTCTTT.

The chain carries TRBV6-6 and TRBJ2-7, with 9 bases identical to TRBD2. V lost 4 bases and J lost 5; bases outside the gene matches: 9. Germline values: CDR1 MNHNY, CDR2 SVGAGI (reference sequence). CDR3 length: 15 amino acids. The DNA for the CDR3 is TGTGCCAGCAGTTCTAGGACTAGCGCGATGGACGAGCAGTACTTC. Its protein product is CASSSRTSAMDEQYF.

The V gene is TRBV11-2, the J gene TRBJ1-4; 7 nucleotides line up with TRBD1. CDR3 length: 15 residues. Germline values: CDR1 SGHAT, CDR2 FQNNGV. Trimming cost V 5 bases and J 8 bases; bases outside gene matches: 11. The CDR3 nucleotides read TGTGCCAGCAGCCCGCTGAGGGACAGTGGAGAAAAACTGTTTTTT. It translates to CASSPLRDSGEKLFF.

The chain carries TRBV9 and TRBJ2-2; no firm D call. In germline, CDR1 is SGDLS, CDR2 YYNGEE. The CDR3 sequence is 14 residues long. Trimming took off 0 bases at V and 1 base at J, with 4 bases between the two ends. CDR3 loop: CASSVVENTGELFF. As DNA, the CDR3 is TGTGCCAGCAGCGTAGTAGAGAACACCGGGGAGCTGTTTTTT.